These 24 T cell receptor beta chains originate from one sample sequenced in a study of T cells in Graves' hyperthyroidism and ophthalmopathy. What was amplified from RNA transcripts were TCR beta CDR3 regions. The HTBI primer set drove a first-round RT-PCR of the TCR CDR3. Using its own MiXCR run on the multiplex PCR reads, TCRdb lists one record per CDR3 protein. The profile shows about 600,000 distinct CDR3 sequences, around 16% of them singletons. Source material: blood. These receptors all stem from a woman aged 40 to 55 with Graves' ophthalmopathy.

Concerning this clonotype itself: A read error may explain this, as a much larger clone is one base away. The gene calls are TRBV28 and TRBJ2-5, with 10 positions matching TRBD2. CDR3 length: 15 residues. J was trimmed by 9 bases and V by 5 bases; bases with no gene match: 12. Germline assignment: CDR1 MDHEN and CDR2 SYDVKM. The CDR3 reads CASSGTSERAVAQYF. The CDR3 DNA follows: TGTGCCAGCAGTGGGACTAGCGAGAGGGCAGTCGCCCAGTACTTC.

This chain uses TRBV6-2 or TRBV6-3 with TRBJ1-1; TRBD1 aligns across 8 bases. Germline trimming cut 4 bases from V and 3 bases from J; bases unmatched to any gene: 4. Germline V gene lookup returns CDR1 MNHEY and CDR2 SVGEGT. This CDR3 has 14 amino acids. The CDR3 loop reads CASSLQGEDTEAFF. The DNA for the CDR3 is TGTGCCAGCAGTTTACAGGGGGAGGACACTGAAGCTTTCTTT.

V is TRBV20-1 and J is TRBJ2-3, with no clear D. This CDR3 spans 13 amino acids. CDR1 is DFQATT, CDR2 SNEGSKA, per germline (reference sequence). The CDR3 loop reads CTPFHGGTDTQYF. DNA of the CDR3: TGCACCCCTTTTCATGGGGGCACAGATACGCAGTATTTT.

This clonotype was seen repeatedly, ten times or more. The J gene is TRBJ1-5, the V gene TRBV28, with D uncertain. In germline, CDR1 is MDHEN, CDR2 SYDVKM. The CDR3 loop spans 16 amino acids. V was shortened by 1 base and J by 6 bases, with 16 bases between the two germline ends. CDR3 sequence: CASSLSYIQKGQPQHF. CDR3 coding DNA: TGTGCCAGCAGTTTATCATACATCCAGAAGGGTCAGCCCCAGCATTTT.

The table lists this clonotype with many counts. J is TRBJ2-6 and V is TRBV28; the match to TRBD1 covers 7 bases. The CDR3 totals 16 residues. Looked up from germline, CDR1 is MDHEN and CDR2 is SYDVKM. Losses at the gene ends were 5 bases for V and 0 bases for J; bases not matched to a gene: 4. CDR3 in amino acids: CASSPGQPSGANVLTF. CDR3 DNA: TGTGCCAGCAGTCCGGGACAGCCCTCTGGGGCCAACGTCCTGACTTTC.

This clonotype was counted a few times. The rearrangement links TRBV7-9 to TRBJ2-1, with 10 bases lining up with TRBD2. With V trimmed by 5 bases and J by 2 bases, 3 bases remained unmatched. The CDR3 spans 15 residues. Germline V gene data show CDR1 as SEHNR and CDR2 as FQNEAQ (reference sequence). CDR3 amino acids: CASSDGLAAYNEQFF. In nucleotides, the CDR3 is TGTGCCAGCAGCGATGGACTAGCGGCCTACAATGAGCAGTTCTTC.

This clonotype was detected a few times. V gene TRBV3-1 combines with J gene TRBJ2-1; D is ambiguous. Germline CDR1 is LGHDT and CDR2 is YNNKEL (reference sequence). V was pared by 4 bases and J by 5 bases, with 15 bases between. CDR3 length: 15 residues. Here the CDR3 reads CASSPRTVVNNEQFF. The CDR3, as DNA: TGTGCCAGCAGCCCCCGAACGGTTGTTAACAATGAGCAGTTCTTC.

A word on this clonotype: Given a much more abundant clone one base away, this may be a read error. The chain links TRBV12-3 or TRBV12-4 to TRBJ2-7; 13 bases are a match to TRBD2. The CDR3 length is 16 residues. CDR3 in DNA: TGTACCAGCAGTCCCCTCGGGACTAGCGGGGCCTACGAGCAGTACTTC. Amino acid sequence: CTSSPLGTSGAYEQYF.

The rearrangement joins TRBV27 to TRBJ1-6, with D tentatively TRBD1 (6 bases). Between the trimmed V and J ends, which lost 1 base and 10 bases, there was a span of 14 bases. The V gene's germline CDR1 is MNHEY and CDR2 SMNVEV (reference sequence). This CDR3 comprises 15 residues. The CDR3 coding sequence is TGTGCCAGCAGTTTATTACCCCCGGGGGCCTCACCCCTCCACTTT. It is translated as CASSLLPPGASPLHF.

The sample holds many counts of this clonotype. This chain joins TRBV3-1 and TRBJ2-2, with D possibly TRBD2 on 5 matching bases. Germline CDR1 and CDR2: LGHDT and YNNKEL (reference sequence). Trimming left V 4 bases short and J 7 bases short, with 7 bases between. This CDR3 spans 12 amino acids. DNA for the CDR3: TGTGCCAGCAGCCGTGAGGGCGGGGAGCTGTTTTTT. Its protein product is CASSREGGELFF.

This clonotype has at least ten counts. The chain employs TRBV2 and TRBJ1-4; 9 bases fit TRBD1. Unmatched junction bases numbered 1, after V lost 1 base and J lost 4 bases. CDR1 and CDR2 from the germline V gene are SNHLY and FYNNEI. This CDR3 has 15 residues. In DNA form, the CDR3 reads TGTGCCAGCAGTGAAGGGGGACAGGGTAATGAAAAACTGTTTTTT. This sequence encodes CASSEGGQGNEKLFF.

The table lists this clonotype with many counts. The chain has TRBV20-1 and TRBJ1-1; D unclear. V gave up 0 bases and J gave up 0 bases, with 14 bases separating them. The CDR3 runs to 16 residues. Looked up from germline, CDR1 is DFQATT and CDR2 is SNEGSKA (reference sequence). CDR3 sequence (DNA): TGCAGTGCTAGAGATTCAGGAGAAACAATGAACACTGAAGCTTTCTTT. Residues: CSARDSGETMNTEAFF.

V gene TRBV5-1 combines with J gene TRBJ2-5, with 12 bases identical to TRBD2. The V gene's germline CDR1 is SGHRS and CDR2 YFSETQ. This CDR3 spans 18 amino acids. V lost 4 bases, J lost 5 bases, and 15 bases stayed unmatched. CDR3 residues: CASSGGFYLAGGPETQYF. CDR3 DNA: TGCGCCAGCAGCGGGGGCTTCTACCTAGCGGGAGGGCCGGAGACCCAGTACTTC.

This clonotype was counted at least ten times. This rearrangement joins TRBV18 to TRBJ2-5, with D unclear. This CDR3 is 14 amino acids long. Germline loops: CDR1 KGHSH, CDR2 LQKENI. V lost 3 bases, J lost 0 bases, and 8 bases lay in between. CDR3 sequence (DNA): TGTGCCAGCTCACCGCCTAGTTACCAAGAGACCCAGTACTTC. The encoded protein is CASSPPSYQETQYF. Combining the CDR3 with reference TRBV18 and TRBJ2-5 gives the whole variable domain NAGVMQNPRHLVRRRGQEARLRCSPMKGHSHVYWYRQLPEEGLKFMVYLQKENIIDESGMPKERFSAEFPKEGPSILRIQQVVRGDSAAYFCASSPPSYQETQYFGPGTRLLVL.

The rearrangement joins TRBV7-9 to TRBJ2-1; the match to TRBD2 covers 9 bases. Germline lookup yields CDR1 SEHNR and CDR2 FQNEAQ (reference sequence). This CDR3 contains 16 residues. The V and J ends lost 0 bases and 6 bases, in that order; junction bases with no gene match: 6. The CDR3 DNA reads TGTGCCAGCAGCTTAGCAACCGGGACTAGCAGCAATGAGCAGTTCTTC. Its protein product is CASSLATGTSSNEQFF.

As to this clonotype: At one boundary the junction diverges from the germline segment, which might be a read error. The rearrangement uses TRBV5-8 and TRBJ1-2; 7 nucleotides match TRBD1. Germline CDR1 SGHTS, CDR2 YDEGEE. This CDR3 has 16 amino acids. CDR3 sequence (DNA): TGTGCCGGCAGCCGAGGGGGGACAGTTGCGGACTATGGCTACACCTTC. Translated: CAGSRGGTVADYGYTF.

The V call is TRBV6-1, the J call TRBJ2-1, with D perhaps matching TRBD1 (5 bases). The length of the CDR3 is 15 residues. Trimming left V 6 bases short and J 1 base short, with 13 bases between. In germline, CDR1 is MNHNS, CDR2 SASEGT. The CDR3 loop reads CASSPRTPSYNEQFF. In DNA form, the CDR3 reads TGTGCCAGCAGCCCCCGGACACCTTCCTACAATGAGCAGTTCTTC.

This sequence joins TRBV10-3 and TRBJ2-3; 7 bases fit TRBD2. This CDR3 has 15 residues. Germline V gene lookup returns CDR1 ENHRY and CDR2 SYGVKD. V shed 6 bases and J 5 bases; nucleotides not matched to a gene: 11. The CDR3 DNA is TGTGCCATCAGGGACCCTAGCGGAGGTAGAGATACGCAGTATTTT. Its protein is CAIRDPSGGRDTQYF.

The genes are TRBV7-2 and TRBJ2-7; TRBD1 matches at 7 bases. The trim removed 5 bases at V and 3 bases at J, leaving 7 bases unmatched. CDR1 is SGHTA and CDR2 is FQGNSA in the germline V gene. CDR3 length: 14 amino acids. The CDR3 loop reads CASSQTRDSYEQYF. The CDR3 DNA follows: TGTGCCAGCAGCCAGACCAGGGACAGCTACGAGCAGTACTTC.

This clonotype was picked up many times. The chain has TRBV11-2 and TRBJ2-5, with no clear D. Germline CDR1 SGHAT, CDR2 FQNNGV. V shed 1 base and J shed 3 bases, with 9 bases lying between them. The CDR3 has 14 amino acids. The CDR3 loop is CASSLVSAKETQYF. CDR3 coding DNA: TGTGCCAGCAGCTTAGTATCGGCGAAAGAGACCCAGTACTTC.

Only a few counts were recorded for this clonotype. The junction and the germline gene differ at one end; a read error may be behind it. The chain is built from TRBV2 and TRBJ2-1, with D hard to call. From germline, CDR1 is SNHLY and CDR2 FYNNEI. CDR3 size: 13 residues. The CDR3: CASSGTTYNEQSF. DNA for the CDR3: TGTGCCAGCAGTGGTACCACCTACAATGAGCAGTCCTTC.

This clonotype has a handful of counts. V usage is TRBV20-1 and J usage is TRBJ2-7, with 8 bases matching TRBD2. V was pared by 1 base and J by 0 bases, with 5 bases of the junction left unmatched. The germline CDR1 and CDR2 sequences are DFQATT and SNEGSKA (reference sequence). The CDR3 spans 15 residues. The chain's CDR3 is CSARAPGLVSYEQYF. CDR3 DNA sequence: TGCAGTGCTAGAGCCCCGGGACTAGTCTCCTACGAGCAGTACTTC.

This clonotype came up a few times. The chain recombines TRBV20-1 with TRBJ1-1; 10 nucleotides align to TRBD1. The CDR3 spans 15 residues. V gave up 1 base and J gave up 2 bases; unmatched junction bases: 4. Germline CDR1 reads DFQATT; CDR2 reads SNEGSKA (reference sequence). CDR3 nucleotide sequence: TGCAGTGCTAGAGGGGGACAGGGGCGAAACACTGAAGCTTTCTTT. As protein: CSARGGQGRNTEAFF.

This clonotype has just a few counts. The chain employs TRBV19 and TRBJ2-5, with D perhaps matching TRBD1 (6 bases). Looked up from germline, CDR1 is LNHDA and CDR2 is SQIVND (reference sequence). V shed 8 bases and J shed 5 bases, with 15 bases lying between them. This CDR3 has 13 amino acids. The CDR3 DNA reads TGTGCCAGTGCCGGGACACGCGGGGAGACCCAGTACTTC. Amino acid sequence: CASAGTRGETQYF.